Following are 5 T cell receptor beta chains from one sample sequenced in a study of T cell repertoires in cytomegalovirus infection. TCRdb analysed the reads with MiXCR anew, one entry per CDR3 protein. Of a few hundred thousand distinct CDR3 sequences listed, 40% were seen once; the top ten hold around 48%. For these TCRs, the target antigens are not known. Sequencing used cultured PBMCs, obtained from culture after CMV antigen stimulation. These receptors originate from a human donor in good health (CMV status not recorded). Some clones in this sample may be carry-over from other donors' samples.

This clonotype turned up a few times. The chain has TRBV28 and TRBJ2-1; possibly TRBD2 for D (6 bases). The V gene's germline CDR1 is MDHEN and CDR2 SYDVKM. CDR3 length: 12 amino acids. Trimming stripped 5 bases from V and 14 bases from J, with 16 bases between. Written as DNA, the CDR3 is TGTGCCAGCAGTACCTTTGAGGCGGGAAAGTTCTTC. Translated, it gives CASSTFEAGKFF.

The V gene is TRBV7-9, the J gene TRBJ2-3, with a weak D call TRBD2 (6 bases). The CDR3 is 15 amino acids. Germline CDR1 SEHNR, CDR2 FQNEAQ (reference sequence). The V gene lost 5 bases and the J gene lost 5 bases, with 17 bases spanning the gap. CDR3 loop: CASSPSLTGVDTQYF. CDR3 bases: TGTGCCAGCAGCCCGAGTCTAACGGGGGTAGATACGCAGTATTTT.

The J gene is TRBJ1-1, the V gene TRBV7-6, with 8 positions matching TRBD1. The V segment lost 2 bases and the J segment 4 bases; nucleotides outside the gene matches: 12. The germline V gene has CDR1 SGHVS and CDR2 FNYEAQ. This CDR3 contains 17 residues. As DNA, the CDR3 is TGTGCCAGCAGCTTACCCCAGACAGGGGATAATGTCACTGAAGCTTTCTTT. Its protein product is CASSLPQTGDNVTEAFF.

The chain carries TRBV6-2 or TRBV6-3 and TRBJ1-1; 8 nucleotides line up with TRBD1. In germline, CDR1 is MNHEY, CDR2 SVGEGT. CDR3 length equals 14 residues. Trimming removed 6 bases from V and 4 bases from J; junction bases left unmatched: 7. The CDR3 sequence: CASRPGTGITEAFF. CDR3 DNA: TGTGCCAGCAGGCCCGGGACAGGTATCACTGAAGCTTTCTTT.

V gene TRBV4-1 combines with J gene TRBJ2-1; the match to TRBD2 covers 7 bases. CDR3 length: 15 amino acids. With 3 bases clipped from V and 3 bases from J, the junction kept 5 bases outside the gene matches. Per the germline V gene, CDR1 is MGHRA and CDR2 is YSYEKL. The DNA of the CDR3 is TGCGCCAGCAGCCATGCTAGCGGTTACTACAATGAGCAGTTCTTC. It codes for CASSHASGYYNEQFF.